The 30 T cell receptor beta chains reported below all come from one sample, sequenced in a study of blood T cell repertoires in COVID-19. Sequencing used immunoSEQ multiplex PCR; TCRdb keeps in-frame clones, though not all of them. The repertoire holds about 140,000 clones, with around 80% as singletons. The sample consisted of peripheral blood. Source of these receptors: a man between 65 and 85 years old who had recovered from COVID-19.

This clone was seen at least ten times. V usage is TRBV2 and J usage is TRBJ1-5; TRBD1 matches at 10 bases. J was trimmed by 7 bases and V by 6 bases; bases with no gene match: 6. There are 14 residues in the CDR3. The germline V gene encodes CDR1 SNHLY and CDR2 FYNNEI. The CDR3 loop is CASRGTGDEQPQHF. For the CDR3, the DNA is TGTGCCAGCAGGGGGACAGGGGATGAACAGCCCCAGCATTTT.

This chain joins TRBV13 and TRBJ2-2, with 13 bases aligning to TRBD2. CDR3 length: 15 residues. Germline assignment: CDR1 PRHDT and CDR2 FYEKMQ (reference sequence). Losses at the gene ends were 5 bases for V and 4 bases for J; bases not matched to a gene: 1. CDR3 DNA sequence: TGTGCCAGCAGCCGACTAGCGGGAGGCACCGGGGAGCTGTTTTTT. The encoded protein is CASSRLAGGTGELFF.

J is TRBJ2-1 and V is TRBV15; TRBD2 agrees at 11 bases. Germline CDR1 reads LNHNV; CDR2 reads YYDKDF (reference sequence). There are 15 residues in the CDR3. J was trimmed by 9 bases and V by 6 bases; bases with no gene match: 10. The CDR3 protein is CATSGGTSGLGEQFF. DNA for the CDR3: TGTGCCACCAGTGGCGGGACTAGCGGCCTTGGTGAGCAGTTCTTC.

This clone was picked up one time. The V call is TRBV19, the J call TRBJ2-2, with 7 bases aligning to TRBD2. The germline V gene encodes CDR1 LNHDA and CDR2 SQIVND (reference sequence). J was trimmed by 1 base and V by 3 bases; bases with no gene match: 2. The CDR3 extends over 15 amino acids. CDR3 bases: TGTGCCAGTAGTATTGGCGGGAGGAACACCGGGGAGCTGTTTTTT. This translates into CASSIGGRNTGELFF. The full variable domain, its missing parts supplied by reference TRBV19 and TRBJ2-2, is DGGITQSPKYLFRKEGQNVTLSCEQNLNHDAMYWYRQDPGQGLRLIYYSQIVNDFQKGDIAEGYSVSREKKESFPLTVTSAQKNPTAFYLCASSIGGRNTGELFFGEGSRLTVL.

The rearrangement links TRBV5-1 to TRBJ1-2, with a possible D match to TRBD1 (5 bases). The CDR3 loop spans 14 amino acids. The V gene's germline CDR1 is SGHRS and CDR2 YFSETQ. The V end lost 2 bases, the J end lost 7 bases, and 15 bases lay between the germline ends. CDR3 region: CASSFGYQGGGYTF. For the CDR3, the DNA is TGCGCCAGCAGCTTTGGGTATCAGGGCGGTGGCTACACCTTC.

This sequence joins TRBV7-2 and TRBJ2-3; no firm D call. CDR3 size: 12 residues. Germline V gene data show CDR1 as SGHTA and CDR2 as FQGNSA. V was shortened by 2 bases and J by 8 bases, with 8 bases between the two germline ends. CDR3 in DNA: TGTGCCAGCAGCTTATCGCTAGGTACGCAGTATTTT. This encodes CASSLSLGTQYF. Supplemented by reference TRBV7-2 and TRBJ2-3, the full variable domain reads GAGVSQSPSNKVTEKGKDVELRCDPISGHTALYWYRQSLGQGLEFLIYFQGNSAPDKSGLPSDRFSAERTGGSVSTLTIQRTQQEDSAVYLCASSLSLGTQYFGPGTRLTVL.

CDR3 sequence reads: CASSPDPLGQGKFSNQPQHF. The CDR3 coding sequence is TGTGCCAGCAGTCCTGACCCCCTTGGACAGGGCAAGTTTAGCAATCAGCCCCAGCATTTT. V gene TRBV28 combines with J gene TRBJ1-5; 8 bases match TRBD1. CDR1 MDHEN and CDR2 SYDVKM come from the germline V gene. This CDR3 is 20 amino acids long. V was clipped by 5 bases and J by 0 bases; unmatched bases: 18.

The V and J genes are TRBV5-6 and TRBJ2-7, with a tentative D call TRBD1 (6 bases). Deletions cut 2 bases from V and 0 bases from J, with 21 bases between. The CDR3 is made up of 18 amino acids. From germline, CDR1 is SGHDT and CDR2 YYEEEE. The CDR3 DNA follows: TGTGCCAGCAGCTTAACAGGGTTTTTTCTTTCAAGCTCCTACGAGCAGTACTTC. Protein: CASSLTGFFLSSSYEQYF.

The chain is built from TRBV18 and TRBJ1-3; 7 bases align to TRBD1. The CDR3 is 15 amino acids. CDR1 and CDR2 (germline): KGHSH, LQKENI. V lost 5 bases, J lost 0 bases, and 4 bases stayed unmatched. CDR3 region: CASSRDSISGNTIYF. CDR3 bases: TGTGCCAGCTCAAGGGACAGCATCTCTGGAAACACCATATATTTT.

This sequence joins TRBV12-5 and TRBJ2-5; D not resolved. CDR1 is LGHNT, CDR2 FRNRAP, per germline. The CDR3 covers 14 residues. V shed 2 bases and J shed 2 bases, with 9 bases lying between them. CDR3 loop: CASGLPEIQETQYF. The CDR3 coding sequence is TGTGCTAGTGGTTTGCCAGAAATACAAGAGACCCAGTACTTC.

This clone came up a few times. The rearrangement links TRBV3-1 (or the pseudogene TRBV3-2) to TRBJ2-2; 12 bases match TRBD2. This CDR3 has 19 residues. V lost 0 bases, J lost 2 bases, and 7 bases stayed unmatched. Germline V gene sequence: CDR1 LGHDT, CDR2 YNNKEL (reference sequence). Written as DNA, the CDR3 is TGTGCCAGCAGCCAAGATCTAGCGGGAGGGCCCCACAACACCGGGGAGCTGTTTTTT. Its translation is CASSQDLAGGPHNTGELFF.

V gene TRBV24-1 combines with J gene TRBJ2-3, with D perhaps TRBD2 (6 bases). CDR3 length: 13 amino acids. Germline V gene sequence: CDR1 KGHDR, CDR2 SFDVKD. V lost 7 bases to trimming and J lost 1 base, with 8 bases between them. This CDR3 reads CATRASGTDTQYF. CDR3 coding DNA: TGTGCCACCAGGGCTAGCGGCACAGATACGCAGTATTTT.

This chain links TRBV19 with TRBJ2-6; D is ambiguous. The CDR3 contains 12 residues. V lost 1 base and J lost 9, with 4 bases in between. Germline V lookup: CDR1 LNHDA, CDR2 SQIVND (reference sequence). CDR3 DNA: TGTGCCAGTAGTATAGGCAGCAACGTCCTGACTTTC. Translating it yields CASSIGSNVLTF.

The genes are TRBV6-2 or TRBV6-3 and TRBJ2-7, with D possibly being TRBD2 (5 bases). Germline CDR1 is MNHEY and CDR2 is SVGEGT. The V and J ends lost 2 bases and 0 bases respectively, with 14 bases between them. This CDR3 comprises 16 residues. CDR3 sequence (DNA): TGTGCCAGCAGTTACCATGAGCGGATTGTCTCCTACGAGCAGTACTTC. It is translated as CASSYHERIVSYEQYF.

This clone was observed a few times. The chain couples TRBV7-8 to TRBJ1-2, with TRBD1 matching 8 bases. This CDR3 is 14 amino acids long. The germline V gene has CDR1 SGHVS and CDR2 FQNEAQ. V lost 3 bases and J lost 4; bases outside the gene matches: 4. The CDR3: CASSFRTGTYGYTF. CDR3 nucleotide sequence: TGTGCCAGCAGCTTCCGGACAGGGACCTATGGCTACACCTTC.

This clone showed up just once. The V gene is TRBV13, the J gene TRBJ2-1; 7 nucleotides match TRBD2. V trimming: 5 bases; J trimming: 13 bases; junction bases outside the gene matches: 14. The CDR3 sequence is 14 residues long. Germline loops: CDR1 PRHDT, CDR2 FYEKMQ (reference sequence). This CDR3 reads CASSKPQAGYIQFF. CDR3 in DNA: TGTGCCAGCAGCAAACCACAAGCGGGGTATATCCAGTTCTTC.

The gene calls are TRBV5-4 and TRBJ2-3; D uncertain. The CDR3 is 13 amino acids. V was shortened by 0 bases and J by 3 bases, with 5 bases between the two germline ends. Germline V gene lookup returns CDR1 SGHNT and CDR2 YYREEE (reference sequence). The CDR3 nucleotides are TGTGCCAGCAGCTTGGGACATACAGATACGCAGTATTTT. Its translation is CASSLGHTDTQYF.

The chain links TRBV7-8 to TRBJ2-3; 10 bases fit TRBD2. CDR1 and CDR2 (germline): SGHVS, FQNEAQ. The trim removed 5 bases at V and 6 bases at J, leaving 8 bases unmatched. The CDR3 contains 15 residues. The CDR3 here is CASSLRAGGSDTQYF. As DNA, the CDR3 is TGTGCCAGCAGCCTTCGAGCGGGAGGGTCCGATACGCAGTATTTT.

As regards this clone: This sample includes further DNA sequences coding for the same CDR3. The chain couples TRBV29-1 to TRBJ2-7, with 11 bases lining up with TRBD1. The CDR3 consists of 13 residues. Germline values: CDR1 SQVTM, CDR2 ANQGSEA. Trimming cost V 5 bases and J 4 bases; bases outside gene matches: 4. The CDR3 DNA reads TGCAGCGTTCCTGGACAGGGGGCTTACGAGCAGTACTTC. As protein: CSVPGQGAYEQYF.

This chain uses TRBV7-2 with TRBJ1-2, with 7 bases matching TRBD1. The CDR3 has 14 residues. Germline assignment: CDR1 SGHTA and CDR2 FQGNSA. J lost 7 bases, V lost 4 bases, and 9 bases had no gene match. CDR3 amino acids: CASSYDSGTVGYTF. The CDR3 DNA reads as TGTGCCAGCAGCTACGATTCCGGGACAGTTGGCTACACCTTC.

V gene TRBV27 combines with J gene TRBJ2-7; unclear D gene. Germline CDR1 is MNHEY and CDR2 is SMNVEV (reference sequence). V was cut by 6 bases and J by 0 bases, with 15 bases left in between. The CDR3 consists of 15 residues. The CDR3 reads CASRSFGVLSYEQYF. In DNA, the CDR3 is TGTGCCAGCAGGAGTTTTGGAGTCCTCTCCTACGAGCAGTACTTC.

The V gene is TRBV7-9, the J gene TRBJ2-3; 8 bases agree with TRBD1. The ends lost 5 bases at V and 9 bases at J; junction bases unmatched: 13. Germline CDR1 SEHNR, CDR2 FQNEAQ (reference sequence). The CDR3 has 15 residues. The CDR3: CASSPRQGWSRTQYF. The CDR3 bases are TGTGCCAGCAGCCCTCGACAGGGGTGGTCAAGAACGCAGTATTTT.

The gene calls are TRBV5-1 and TRBJ2-3; 11 bases are a match to TRBD2. Germline V gene data show CDR1 as SGHRS and CDR2 as YFSETQ. The CDR3 contains 15 residues. V trimming: 4 bases; J trimming: 4 bases; junction bases outside the gene matches: 5. The CDR3 DNA reads as TGCGCCAGCAGCATTACTAGCGGGGGCTCAGATACGCAGTATTTT. Protein product: CASSITSGGSDTQYF.

This sequence joins TRBV11-3 and TRBJ2-3, with D tentatively TRBD2 (6 bases). Germline V gene data show CDR1 as SGHNT and CDR2 as YENEEA. The CDR3 contains 14 residues. V lost 5 bases to trimming and J lost 4 bases, with 13 bases between them. The CDR3 DNA is TGTGCCAGCAGCCCTGGGACTGCTCCAGATACGCAGTATTTT. This translates into CASSPGTAPDTQYF.

The gene calls are TRBV7-9 and TRBJ2-3; no clear D gene. The V end lost 1 base, the J end lost 6 bases, and 11 bases lay between the germline ends. Germline loops: CDR1 SEHNR, CDR2 FQNEAQ (reference sequence). This CDR3 comprises 14 residues. CDR3 nucleotide sequence: TGTGCCAGCAGCTTAGTAGTTCACCGGGATACGCAGTATTTT. It translates to CASSLVVHRDTQYF.

For this clone: At one of its ends the junction is not consistent with the germline gene, which may arise from a read error. The chain couples TRBV3-1 (or the pseudogene TRBV3-2) to TRBJ1-1, with 10 bases that match TRBD1. The CDR3 is 14 amino acids. The germline V gene has CDR1 LGHDT and CDR2 YNNKEL (reference sequence). This CDR3 is CASSQPLGQGKAIF. The CDR3 DNA is TGTGCCAGCAGCCAACCCCTGGGACAGGGGAAGGCGATATTT.

This clone came up once. The rearrangement links TRBV13 to TRBJ1-6, with 10 positions matching TRBD1. The germline V gene encodes CDR1 PRHDT and CDR2 FYEKMQ (reference sequence). The V and J ends lost 0 bases and 10 bases, in that order; junction bases with no gene match: 9. The CDR3 spans 17 residues. The DNA of the CDR3 is TGTGCCAGCAGCTTAGGGGGGACAGGGGAACGGGGATCACCCCTCCACTTT. Protein: CASSLGGTGERGSPLHF.

V is TRBV11-2 and J is TRBJ2-1, with D perhaps TRBD2 (5 bases). Deletions cut 8 bases from V and 4 bases from J, with 6 bases between. This CDR3 region has 11 residues. CDR1 and CDR2 from the germline V gene are SGHAT and FQNNGV. The DNA of the CDR3 is TGTGCCAGCCGCGGGTACAATGAGCAGTTCTTC. Its protein is CASRGYNEQFF.

This chain uses TRBV18 with TRBJ2-1; TRBD2 aligns across 7 bases. This CDR3 region has 13 residues. Germline loops: CDR1 KGHSH, CDR2 LQKENI. V lost 0 bases to trimming and J lost 8 bases; unmatched junction nucleotides: 1. In nucleotides, the CDR3 is TGTGCCAGCTCACCACCAGGGAGGGATGAGCAGTTCTTC. Translated: CASSPPGRDEQFF.

V and J are TRBV29-1 and TRBJ2-3; 7 bases fit TRBD1. This CDR3 has 14 residues. Germline V CDR1 and CDR2: SQVTM, ANQGSEA. V dropped 4 bases and J dropped 2; count of bases not matched to a gene: 6. CDR3 DNA: TGCAGCGTTGCCTCGGGACAGCCCACAGATACGCAGTATTTT. Its protein product is CSVASGQPTDTQYF.